The next 20 T cell receptor beta chains were all read from a single sample in a study of CD8+ T cells in alopecia areata. The authors extracted RNA and reverse transcribed it into cDNA as the sequencing template. Data came from immunoSEQ multiplex PCR; TCRdb stores just in-frame clones and leaves some out. This sample includes approximately 300,000 clones with no singletons; its ten biggest clones take up roughly 1.2%. Markers used for sorting pooled cutaneous lymph node cells were CD4, CD8alpha, NKG2D, NKG2ACE and others. Material for sequencing was CD4+ T cells sorted from a lymph node. These receptor sequences come from a C3H/HeJ mouse with alopecia areata. MHC haplotype of the mouse line: H2-k.

The table lists this clone with a few counts. Gene names are the mouse ones. Coverage ceases 4 residues before the CDR3 finishes, and the germline J gene fills in the end. The identical CDR3 is also encoded by other nucleotide sequences in the sample. The rearrangement joins TRBV13-3 to TRBJ2-7; TRBD1 might be the D (5 bases). Germline V lookup: CDR1 NNHDY, CDR2 SYVADS. V lost 6 bases, J lost 0 bases, and 10 bases lay in between. This CDR3 comprises 13 residues. Incomplete CDR3 DNA: TGTGCCAGCACCAGACAGAGCTCCTAT. It encodes CASTRQSSY. The whole CDR3 protein is CASTRQSSYEQYF.

There are a few counts of this clone. Gene names and germline match the mouse. Coverage ceases 4 residues before the CDR3 finishes, and the germline J gene fills in the end. The V and J genes are TRBV1 and TRBJ1-2, with TRBD1 identical over 7 bases. The germline gives CDR1 NSQYPW, CDR2 LRSPGD (reference sequence). This CDR3 is built from 13 residues. Partial CDR3 DNA: TGCACCTGCAGTGCTCAACAGGGGCCC. It is translated as CTCSAQQGP. The CDR3 as a whole reads CTCSAQQGPDYTF. Full variable domain (rest looked up from reference TRBV1 and TRBJ1-2): VTLLEQNPRWRLVPRGQAVNLRCILKNSQYPWMSWYQQDLQKQLQWLFTLRSPGDKEVKSLPGADYLATRVTDTELRLQVANMSQGRTLYCTCSAQQGPDYTFGSGTRLLVI.

A remark on this clone: Gene names and germline refer to mouse. The CDR3 end lies 4 residues beyond the end of the read and is filled in from the germline J gene. The genes are TRBV3 and TRBJ2-1; 10 bases map to TRBD2. The CDR3 totals 16 residues. Per germline, CDR1 SNHLY and CDR2 FYNGKV (reference sequence). The ends lost 1 base at V and 2 bases at J; junction bases unmatched: 2. CDR3 amino acids: CASSLGGTGDYAEQFF. CDR3 DNA, as far as it was read: TGTGCCAGCAGCTTAGGGGGGACTGGGGACTATGCT.

This clone was detected only a few times. Here the gene names and germline are mouse. Read data end 4 residues before the CDR3 end; the end is taken from the germline J gene. The same CDR3 arises from other DNA sequences in this sample as well. The V gene is TRBV13-3, the J gene TRBJ2-7; TRBD2 agrees at 7 bases. The CDR3 is 14 amino acids. V gave up 4 bases and J gave up 0 bases; unmatched junction bases: 4. CDR1 NNHDY and CDR2 SYVADS come from the germline V gene. The covered CDR3 bases are TGTGCCAGCAGTCGCTGGGGGAGCTCCTAT. Amino acids: CASSRWGSSY. The whole CDR3 sequence is CASSRWGSSYEQYF.

Regarding this clone: The listed genes are named as in mouse. The sequenced fragment ends 4 residues before the CDR3 boundary, so the rest is inferred from the germline J gene. Other nucleotide sequences in the sample specify the same CDR3. The rearrangement links TRBV14 to TRBJ2-5; D not certain. The V end was cut by 2 bases, the J end by 2 bases, with 3 bases between. Per the germline V gene, CDR1 is SGHDT and CDR2 is FRDEAV. This CDR3 contains 12 residues. The CDR3 DNA, read in part, is TGTGCCAGCAGTTTTAGCCAAGAC. This sequence encodes CASSFSQD. The full CDR3 is CASSFSQDTQYF.

Worth noting for this clone: Gene names denote mouse genes. The read ends 4 residues early relative to the CDR3; the germline J gene fills the gap. V is TRBV5 and J is TRBJ2-5, with TRBD2 as a possible D gene (5 bases). Germline V gene lookup returns CDR1 LGHNA and CDR2 YNLKQL (reference sequence). The CDR3 spans 14 residues. The CDR3 protein is CASSQGAGKDTQYF. The part of the CDR3 DNA that was read is TGTGCCAGCAGCCAAGGAGCTGGGAAAGAC.

In regard to this clone: The germline and genes are mouse ones. The read comes to an end 3 residues before the CDR3 does, leaving the germline J gene to fill in the end. V gene TRBV5 combines with J gene TRBJ1-6, with 7 bases that match TRBD1. TRBJ1-6 qualifies as an ORF whose function is uncertain. The CDR3 sequence is 16 residues long. V was pared by 2 bases and J by 3 bases, with 4 bases of the junction left unmatched. CDR1 is LGHNA and CDR2 is YNLKQL in the germline V gene (reference sequence). The CDR3 DNA, read in part, is TGTGCCAGCAGCCAAATTAGGGACAGCTATAATTCGCCC. This sequence encodes CASSQIRDSYNSP. The whole CDR3 region reads CASSQIRDSYNSPLYF.

This clone turned up a few times. A much larger clone lies a single base off, so this may be a read error. Gene names follow the mouse nomenclature. Read data end 4 residues before the CDR3 end; the end is taken from the germline J gene. The chain joins TRBV19 to TRBJ2-2; maybe TRBD1 (5 bases). Germline lookup yields CDR1 FNHDT and CDR2 SITEND (reference sequence). V lost 4 bases, J lost 1 base, and 8 bases lay in between. The CDR3 spans 14 residues. CDR3 bases read: TGTGCCAGCAGTCCGACAGAAAACACCGGG. Amino acid sequence: CASSPTENTG. The entire CDR3 sequence reads CASSPTENTGQLYF.

Of note for this clone: Gene names and germline refer to mouse. The read ends 4 residues before the CDR3 terminus; that terminus is restored from the germline J gene. The same CDR3 also results from other DNA sequences found in this sample. The chain combines TRBV19 with TRBJ2-5; the D is unclear. CDR3 length equals 13 residues. V lost 4 bases to trimming and J lost 0 bases, with 6 bases between them. Per germline, CDR1 FNHDT and CDR2 SITEND (reference sequence). This chain's CDR3 is CASSPFNQDTQYF. The DNA read from the CDR3 is TGTGCCAGCAGTCCCTTTAACCAAGAC.

About this clone itself: Each gene name is a mouse one. The read gets to within 4 residues of the CDR3 end, and the germline J gene fills in the rest. The V call is TRBV1, the J call TRBJ1-2, with D perhaps matching TRBD1 (5 bases). The germline V gene has CDR1 NSQYPW and CDR2 LRSPGD (reference sequence). Deletions cut 0 bases from V and 2 bases from J, with 10 bases between. CDR3 length: 15 residues. The CDR3: CTCSADPGWNSDYTF. The part of the CDR3 DNA that was read is TGCACCTGCAGTGCAGATCCAGGGTGGAACTCC.

This clone was seen repeatedly, ten times or more. The listed genes are named as in mouse. The read finishes 4 residues shy of the CDR3 end, and the germline J gene is used to complete it. At the DNA level, this CDR3 is encoded by other sequences in the same sample as well. V and J are TRBV1 and TRBJ2-1; the match to TRBD1 covers 9 bases. The CDR3 contains 15 residues. V was clipped by 0 bases and J by 3 bases; unmatched bases: 0. Germline loops: CDR1 NSQYPW, CDR2 LRSPGD (reference sequence). CDR3: CTCSAETGGYAEQFF. The sequenced part of the CDR3 DNA is TGCACCTGCAGTGCAGAGACAGGGGGCTATGCT.

Regarding this clone: Mouse gene names apply. With the read ending 4 residues before the CDR3 end, the germline J gene is used to fill in that end. The chain carries TRBV19 and TRBJ2-5; possible D gene TRBD2, 7 bases. This CDR3 region has 13 residues. Germline V gene data show CDR1 as FNHDT and CDR2 as SITEND (reference sequence). V dropped 10 bases and J dropped 2 bases, with 14 bases sitting between them. CDR3 residues: CASGWGPQDTQYF. The sequenced part of the CDR3 DNA is TGTGCCTCTGGCTGGGGGCCCCAAGAC.

A few counts support this clone. Gene names refer to mouse genes. The CDR3 spells CASSLFGYTEVFF. The sequenced CDR3 bases are TGTGCTAGCAGTTTATTTGGGTACACA. This chain links TRBV29 with TRBJ1-1, with D hard to call. The CDR3 extends 4 residues past the end of the read, so its final part is completed from the germline J gene. Trimming shortened V by 1 base and J by 3 bases, and 6 bases separated the two germline ends. CDR1 and CDR2 from the germline V gene are MSHET and SYDVDS. There are 13 residues in the CDR3.

This clone has more than one count but fewer than ten. Genes and germline are mouse. The read halts 4 residues ahead of the CDR3 end, with the missing end drawn from the germline J gene. The chain carries TRBV5 and TRBJ2-4, with 7 positions matching TRBD2. The CDR3 length is 14 residues. Germline values: CDR1 LGHNA, CDR2 YNLKQL (reference sequence). The J segment lost 1 base and the V segment lost 4 bases, leaving 2 bases of the junction unmatched. The CDR3 sequence: CASSPDWGQNTLYF. The DNA read from the CDR3 is TGTGCCAGCAGCCCCGACTGGGGTCAAAAC.

In its sample, this clone was seen a few times. Gene names are the mouse ones. From the germline J gene comes the end of the CDR3, since the read stops 4 residues before it. V is TRBV19 and J is TRBJ2-1, with 10 bases matching TRBD1. The CDR3 runs to 13 residues. Losses at the gene ends were 9 bases for V and 3 bases for J; bases not matched to a gene: 3. The germline gives CDR1 FNHDT, CDR2 SITEND (reference sequence). CDR3 bases read: TGTGCCACCGGACAGGGGGGCTATGCT. Translating gives CATGQGGYA. The whole CDR3 sequence reads CATGQGGYAEQFF.

For this clone: Any gene name here is a mouse gene name. The CDR3 end lies 4 residues beyond the end of the read and is filled in from the germline J gene. The chain uses TRBV13-1 and TRBJ2-7, with 8 bases lining up with TRBD1. CDR1 and CDR2 from the germline V gene are NSHNY and SYGAGN. This CDR3 contains 14 residues. CDR3 in amino acids: CASSGVQGAYEQYF. The DNA read from the CDR3 is TGTGCCAGCAGTGGGGTCCAGGGGGCTTAT.

This clone was observed a handful of times. Mouse gene names and germline throughout. The read is 4 residues too short to cover the CDR3 end, so that end is filled in from the germline J gene. This chain joins TRBV13-2 and TRBJ2-7; 10 nucleotides agree with TRBD1. The CDR3 covers 15 residues. CDR1 NNHNN and CDR2 SYGAGS come from the germline V gene (reference sequence). The CDR3 loop is CASGVPGQGGYEQYF. CDR3 bases read: TGTGCCAGCGGCGTCCCAGGACAGGGGGGGTAT.

The table lists this clone with a few counts. Gene names follow the mouse nomenclature. The CDR3 end falls 4 residues outside the read, so it is completed with the germline J gene. The rearrangement joins TRBV13-2 to TRBJ1-2; 9 bases map to TRBD1. This CDR3 comprises 15 residues. V lost 3 bases, J lost 1 base, and 4 bases stayed unmatched. Per germline, CDR1 NNHNN and CDR2 SYGAGS (reference sequence). CDR3 region: CASGGHRGQNSDYTF. CDR3 bases read: TGTGCCAGCGGTGGGCACAGGGGGCAAAACTCC.

The table lists this clone with a few counts. Mouse gene names and germline throughout. The read ends 4 residues before the CDR3 terminus; that terminus is restored from the germline J gene. Additional DNA sequences in this sample encode the identical CDR3. The rearrangement links TRBV1 to TRBJ2-2; no clear D. This CDR3 spans 13 amino acids. V shed 3 bases and J shed 3 bases, with 5 bases lying between them. Germline CDR1 NSQYPW, CDR2 LRSPGD (reference sequence). The covered CDR3 bases are TGCACCTGCAGTGCCACAGACACCGGG. Its translation: CTCSATDTG. The full CDR3 sequence reads CTCSATDTGQLYF.

This clone has a count of ten or more. The gene symbols are mouse symbols. The read falls 4 residues short of the CDR3 end, and the missing part is taken from the germline J gene. V and J are TRBV17 and TRBJ2-3; D not certain. This CDR3 comprises 14 residues. Germline V gives CDR1 MNHDT, CDR2 YYDKIL. The V end was cut by 0 bases, the J end by 0 bases, with 4 bases between. CDR3 DNA, as far as it was read: TGTGCTAGCAGTAGAGAGACTAGTGCAGAA. Its protein is CASSRETSAE. The entire CDR3 is CASSRETSAETLYF.